This TCR beta chain was observed in a study of breast tumors, draining lymph nodes, adjacent tissues. Samples came from axillary lymph nodes draining the breast cancer. This clonotype was found many times. Its target is not known. The CDR3 is made up of 17 amino acids. CDR1 is LNHNV and CDR2 is YYDKDF in the germline V gene (reference sequence). After removal of 3 bases from V and 1 base from J, the junction contained 8 bases not matched to a gene. One entry per CDR3 protein, called by TCRdb with MiXCR from the multiplex PCR reads. The sample holds about 230,000 distinct CDR3 sequences; roughly 32% are singletons and the top ten take about 1.4%. Regarding the study as a whole: Data only fit, rather than demonstrated, lymph node origin of most tumor T cells.

The V call is TRBV15, the J call TRBJ1-2; 10 positions agree with TRBD1. The sequence was obtained from a female donor with breast cancer. Some clones in this sample may be carry-over from other donors' samples. The specimen was axillary lymph node tissue. The CDR3 DNA reads as TGTGCCACCAGCAGGAGGACAGGGGGATCTTTTAACTATGGCTACACCTTC. Protein product: CATSRRTGGSFNYGYTF. Full variable domain (remainder filled in from reference TRBV15 and TRBJ1-2): DAMVIQNPRYQVTQFGKPVTLSCSQTLNHNVMYWYQQKSSQAPKLLFHYYDKDFNNEADTPDNFQSRRPNTSFCFLDIRSPGLGDTAMYLCATSRRTGGSFNYGYTFGSGTRLTVV.